This T cell receptor (beta chain) was identified in a study of graft-versus-host responses after intestinal transplantation. Study in general: Multivisceral, liver-intestinal, or isolated intestinal transplants were received by the recipients. Uniformly, recipients were administered anti-thymocyte globulin induction with subsequent tacrolimus and steroids for roughly three years.

In germline, CDR1 is ENHRY, CDR2 SYGVKD. The CDR3 has 16 amino acids. J lost 1 base, V lost 5 bases, and 3 bases had no gene match. Regarding this clone: Its specificity is unknown.

Regarding the study as a whole: The presence of high graft-versus-host to host-versus-graft clonal ratios in allografts characterized patients with graft-donor T cell macrochimerism.

TCRdb keeps only in-frame clones here, not all; method: immunoSEQ multiplex PCR. The data show around 100,000 clones, about 88% seen once. The specimen was unstimulated CD4+ T cells sorted from spleen or lymph node cells, collected before transplant. The TCR originated in a human donor who was the organ donor for an intestinal transplant. The chain recombines TRBV10-3 with TRBJ2-5, with TRBD2 matching over 14 bases. The CDR3 region is CAISRTSGGTQETQYF. CDR3 sequence (DNA): TGTGCCATCAGTCGGACTAGCGGGGGGACCCAAGAGACCCAGTACTTC.